Below, one TCR beta chain is given with its context. This receptor's antigen is unknown. No much larger clone is present one base from it, and per-base qualities are unavailable. Library construction relied on RT-PCR. The instrument given in TCRdb is Illumina HiSeq 2500. TCRdb took the public reads, trimmed them with fastp at Q25, ran MiXCR for clone calling and kept in-frame beta chains. Each CDR3 protein appears once, grouped with its most common genes and DNA. For this sample there are fewer than 350,000 distinct CDR3 sequences; roughly a fifth appear just once. The ten largest clones capture roughly a tenth of the sample. This specimen comes from a study of response to subunit inactivated influenza vaccine (dated 2018 in TCRdb). About the full investigation: The study used deep quantitative T cell receptor repertoire profiling to track responses to a trivalent subunit inactivated influenza vaccine.

The CDR3 starts with the cysteine, ends with the phenylalanine, and has 14 residues. The kept DNA is CDR3 alone, 42 bases in frame from the first base. CDR1 and CDR2 were assigned from the germline V gene (reference sequence) as LGHDT and YNNKEL. Trimming costs V 6 bases and J 1 base, and their ends lie 13 bases apart. The investigation overall reported the following: The authors suggested that each seasonal influenza vaccination may recruit only a limited number of new T cells.

Source: PBMCs from blood, taken roughly 20 months after vaccination. Here the chain combines TRBV3-1 and TRBJ2-7, with the D gene not confidently named. This sequence originates from a man aged 50 to 69 who received an inactivated influenza vaccine. Donor details come from another sample of the same person, matched by shared clones. The CDR3: CASSFASGSYEQYF. At the DNA level, the sequence is TGTGCCAGCAGTTTCGCCTCAGGATCCTACGAGCAGTACTTC.